The following is a T cell receptor (beta chain) sequence with its context. This entry comes from a study of T cells in Graves' hyperthyroidism and ophthalmopathy. Disease duration was under 3 months in the ophthalmopathy patients, who also had a Clinical Activity Score of at least 3 and a NOSPECS grade of at least 4. Exclusion of a patient resulted from uncontrolled infection, other autoimmune disease, pregnancy or lactation. RNA transcripts gave rise to amplified TCR beta CDR3 regions. RT-PCR in the first round (using the HTBI primer set) targeted the TCR CDR3. Via MiXCR, TCRdb re-called the multiplex PCR reads, giving one row per CDR3 protein. This sample has about half a million distinct CDR3 sequences, with around 22% found just once. What was sequenced was blood. The TCR originated in a woman aged 30 to 39 with Graves' ophthalmopathy.

The chain's CDR3 is CASSFVPRDVQETQYF. The CDR3, as DNA: TGTGCCAGCAGTTTTGTTCCCAGGGACGTTCAAGAGACCCAGTACTTC. V and J are TRBV28 and TRBJ2-5; D may be TRBD1 or TRBD2 (5 bases each). The V and J ends lost 3 bases and 2 bases respectively, with 16 bases between them. The CDR3 consists of 16 residues. CDR1 is MDHEN and CDR2 is SYDVKM in the germline V gene.